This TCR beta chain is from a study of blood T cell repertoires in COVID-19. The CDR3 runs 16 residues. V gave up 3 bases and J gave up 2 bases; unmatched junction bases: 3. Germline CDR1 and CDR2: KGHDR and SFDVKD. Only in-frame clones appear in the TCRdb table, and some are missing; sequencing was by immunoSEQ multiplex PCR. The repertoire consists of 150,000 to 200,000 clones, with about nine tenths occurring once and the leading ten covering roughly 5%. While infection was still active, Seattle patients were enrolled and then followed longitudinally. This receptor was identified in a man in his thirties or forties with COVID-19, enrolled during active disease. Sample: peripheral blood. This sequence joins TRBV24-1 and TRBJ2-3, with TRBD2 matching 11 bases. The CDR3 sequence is CATSDGTSGTTDTQYF. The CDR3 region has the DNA TGTGCCACCAGTGATGGGACTAGCGGAACCACAGATACGCAGTATTTT.